The next 5 T cell receptor beta chains were all read from a single sample in a study of regulatory T cells in long-lasting Graves disease. Time point here: newly diagnosed GD, antithyroid drugs for less than 3 months. Researchers made the TCR library from RNA that was extracted from PBMCs. Arm-PCR with iRepertoire HTBI primers amplified the CDR3 regions for these TCR beta libraries. In TCRdb, the multiplex PCR reads were re-called with MiXCR into one record per CDR3 protein. The top ten hold over 9% of the sample, which has about 470,000 distinct CDR3 sequences, roughly 15% seen once. The same sample was also studied in work on T cells in Graves' hyperthyroidism and ophthalmopathy.

Sequencing was performed on peripheral blood mononuclear cells (PBMCs), taken at new diagnosis, from a patient treated with antithyroid drugs. All receptors come from a middle-aged man with Graves disease.

This clonotype occurred many times. The chain carries TRBV13 and TRBJ1-3; D is unresolved. With 4 bases removed from V and 0 bases from J, the gap between germline ends came to 19 bases. The CDR3 is 18 amino acids. CDR1 and CDR2 from the germline V gene are PRHDT and FYEKMQ (reference sequence). This chain's CDR3 is CASSSALREVVSGNTIYF. As DNA, the CDR3 is TGTGCCAGCAGCTCCGCCCTAAGAGAGGTTGTCTCTGGAAACACCATATATTTT.

As for this clonotype: A read error is possible here, since a much larger clone lies one base away. CDR3 DNA sequence: TGTGCCGGCAGCCCCGGGAGGGGGACAGATACGCAGTATTTT. This translates into CAGSPGRGTDTQYF. The genes are TRBV11-2 and TRBJ2-3; 8 bases are a match to TRBD2. Germline-derived CDR1 and CDR2 are SGHAT and FQNNGV. The CDR3 is made up of 14 amino acids.

The V and J genes are TRBV6-1 and TRBJ1-4, with 8 nucleotides matching TRBD1. The CDR3 has 15 amino acids. The J segment lost 8 bases and the V segment lost 6 bases, leaving 11 bases of the junction unmatched. The V gene's germline CDR1 is MNHNS and CDR2 SASEGT. As DNA, the CDR3 is TGTGCCAGCAGCCTTACCGGGACAGGAGACGAAAAACTGTTTTTT. It translates to CASSLTGTGDEKLFF.

This clonotype has at least ten counts. The V gene is TRBV20-1, the J gene TRBJ2-5; 7 positions agree with TRBD2. The length of the CDR3 is 12 residues. The V segment lost 5 bases and the J segment 2 bases; nucleotides outside the gene matches: 2. CDR1 DFQATT and CDR2 SNEGSKA come from the germline V gene (reference sequence). CDR3 sequence: CSAAGVQETQYF. CDR3 sequence (DNA): TGCAGTGCTGCGGGAGTTCAAGAGACCCAGTACTTC.

This clonotype showed up many times. V usage is TRBV10-3 and J usage is TRBJ1-5, with TRBD1 matching over 7 bases. V shed 10 bases and J 4 bases; nucleotides not matched to a gene: 4. Germline V lookup: CDR1 ENHRY, CDR2 SYGVKD. The CDR3 consists of 12 residues. CDR3 sequence reads: CATGTENQPQHF. CDR3 bases: TGTGCCACCGGGACAGAGAATCAGCCCCAGCATTTT.